Below, 9 T cell receptor beta chains from the same sample are listed, as sequenced in a study of cytomegalovirus exposure and HLA in healthy donors. Profiling relied on immunoSEQ multiplex PCR, and the TCRdb table lists in-frame clones only, not all of them. Of about 74,000 clones in the sample, 94% were seen once. The sample was PBMCs. The source is a young woman in good health and CMV-seropositive.

The rearrangement uses TRBV4-2 and TRBJ1-6; D not certain. Trimming left V 3 bases short and J 5 bases short, with 11 bases between. The germline CDR1 and CDR2 sequences are LGHNA and YNFKEQ. The CDR3 covers 15 residues. Here the CDR3 DNA reads TGTGCCAGCAGCCAGGAAAAAGACAATAATTCACCCCTCCACTTT. Translated, it gives CASSQEKDNNSPLHF.

This clone was seen only once. V usage is TRBV4-1 and J usage is TRBJ2-7; TRBD1 matches at 7 bases. The germline V gene has CDR1 MGHRA and CDR2 YSYEKL. CDR3 length equals 15 residues. Unmatched junction bases numbered 8, after V lost 4 bases and J lost 2 bases. The CDR3 DNA is TGCGCCAGCAGCCTAACAGGGGCAGGGGCCTACGAGCAGTACTTC. This gives the protein CASSLTGAGAYEQYF.

This clone was counted once. The genes are TRBV7-3 and TRBJ2-3; 7 bases agree with TRBD2. With V trimmed by 1 base and J by 2 bases, 6 bases remained unmatched. The CDR3 totals 16 residues. CDR1 is SGHTA, CDR2 FQGTGA, per germline. Written as DNA, the CDR3 is TGTGCCAGCAGCTTAAAGGGCAGGGACTACACAGATACGCAGTATTTT. It specifies CASSLKGRDYTDTQYF.

The chain joins TRBV7-6 to TRBJ2-7, with TRBD2 matching over 7 bases. The CDR3 loop spans 14 amino acids. V shed 5 bases, J shed 5 bases, and the junction held 9 bases outside the gene matches. Per the germline V gene, CDR1 is SGHVS and CDR2 is FNYEAQ. This CDR3 reads CASSLGEGYHEQYF. In DNA form, the CDR3 reads TGTGCCAGCAGCCTCGGGGAGGGGTACCACGAGCAGTACTTC.

The V gene is TRBV5-6, the J gene TRBJ1-6; TRBD1 matches 7 bases. Germline V gene data show CDR1 as SGHDT and CDR2 as YYEEEE. The CDR3 totals 14 residues. With V trimmed by 9 bases and J by 2 bases, 5 bases remained unmatched. DNA for the CDR3: TGTGCCACCAAACAGGGGACCTATAATTCACCCCTCCACTTT. It is translated as CATKQGTYNSPLHF.

The CDR3 sequence: CASSATGDSYEQYF. The CDR3 nucleotides read TGTGCCAGCAGCGCCACAGGTGACTCCTACGAGCAGTACTTC. The gene calls are TRBV6-5 and TRBJ2-7; D might be TRBD1 (5 bases). V was clipped by 6 bases and J by 0 bases, with 12 bases between them. The CDR3 is made up of 14 amino acids. CDR1 is MNHEY, CDR2 SVGAGI, per germline.

This clone was counted a single time. The V gene is TRBV5-4, the J gene TRBJ2-2; a possible D gene is TRBD2 (5 bases). CDR3 size: 13 residues. From germline, CDR1 is SGHNT and CDR2 YYREEE (reference sequence). V gave up 4 bases and J gave up 7 bases, with 11 bases separating them. Here the CDR3 reads CASSPREDGELFF. CDR3 bases: TGTGCCAGCAGCCCCCGGGAAGACGGGGAGCTGTTTTTT.

This clone was seen a single time. One end of the junction is discordant with germline, which a read error may explain. V gene TRBV7-7 combines with J gene TRBJ2-1; D possibly corresponds to TRBD2 (5 bases). Germline V gene data show CDR1 as SSHAT and CDR2 as FNYEAQ (reference sequence). The CDR3 is 18 residues long. CDR3 DNA: TGTGCTAGCAGCTTATTGCAGTTGGGAGCGGCCTCCTACAATGAGCAGTTCTTC. This gives the protein CASSLLQLGAASYNEQFF.

The chain joins TRBV5-6 to TRBJ1-2, with TRBD1 matching 10 bases. Germline V lookup: CDR1 SGHDT, CDR2 YYEEEE. J was trimmed by 4 bases and V by 0 bases; bases with no gene match: 6. CDR3 size: 16 residues. CDR3 region: CASSLGGTGDSYGYTF. The CDR3 region has the DNA TGTGCCAGCAGCTTGGGAGGGACAGGGGATTCCTATGGCTACACCTTC.